This TCR beta chain was recorded in a study of memory CD4+ T cells and cytomegalovirus serostatus. Study as a whole: Of the healthy Belgian adults, several were CMV seropositive and 24 seronegative. Study-level points and caveats: Of 150 to 200 reported CMV TCRbeta sequences, about 67 were found in memory CD4+ repertoires. Repertoires predicted CMV serostatus with median bootstrapped AUC of approximately 0.94.

Remarks on this clone: Its specificity is unknown.

With V trimmed by 4 bases and J by 5 bases, 10 bases remained unmatched. Per germline, CDR1 MNHNS and CDR2 SASEGT. The length of the CDR3 is 15 residues. TCRdb's table, derived via immunoSEQ multiplex PCR, lists solely in-frame clones and lacks some. The table shows around 88,000 clones, with about 80% occurring only once. Single viable CD3+CD4+CD8-CD45RO+ cells were sorted as the memory CD4+ T cells. Sequencing used memory CD4+ T cells from blood. The rearrangement uses TRBV6-1 and TRBJ1-1, with 7 bases fitting TRBD1. This clonotype originated in an adult in good health and CMV-seropositive. This CDR3 reads CASSGQQGSFTEAFF. The CDR3, as DNA: TGTGCCAGCAGTGGCCAACAGGGGAGTTTTACTGAAGCTTTCTTT.